The T cell receptor (beta chain) under discussion was sequenced for a study of blood T cell repertoires in COVID-19. Data came from immunoSEQ multiplex PCR; TCRdb stores just in-frame clones and leaves some out. The sample carries some 260,000 clones, roughly nine tenths recorded once. CDR3 length: 11 amino acids. In regard to this clone: At one of its ends the junction is not consistent with the germline gene, which may arise from a read error.

This sequence was found in a woman aged 25 to 39 with acute COVID-19. The rearrangement joins TRBV12-3 or TRBV12-4 to TRBJ2-7; D is ambiguous. The sample consisted of PBMCs or T cells enriched from blood (not recorded which). CDR3 sequence (DNA): TGTGCCAGCAGTTTCTCCTCCGAGCAGTACTTC. As protein: CASSFSSEQYF.